A selection of T cell receptor beta chains follows, all from one sample in a study of lymphopenia after photon versus proton radiotherapy. Profiled with immunoSEQ multiplex PCR; TCRdb holds only in-frame clones, not every one. The sample yields roughly 64,000 clones, roughly nine tenths seen once. Sequencing was performed on peripheral blood, taken from a patient treated with proton-based radiotherapy. These receptors were collected from an elderly man with esophageal cancer. The conserved cysteine and the conserved F or W are not part of the CDR3 here.

v_call: TRBV18; cdr3_aa: ASSLGRGTGNTIY
v_call: TRBV2; cdr3_aa: ASSGTGEFTEAF
v_call: TRBV11-2; cdr3_aa: ASSLARGGGRNTEAF
v_call: TRBV7-9; cdr3_aa: ASSLAQGTDTEAF
v_call: TRBV19; cdr3_aa: ASSNGRNTGELF
v_call: TRBV5-4; cdr3_aa: ASSLAVSGRTNTGELF
v_call: TRBV6-5; cdr3_aa: ASSYSFGRTYEQY
v_call: TRBV7-3; cdr3_aa: ASSLEVGQALH
v_call: TRBV28; cdr3_aa: ASTGTVYGYT
v_call: TRBV5-1; cdr3_aa: ASSLAGETGELF
v_call: TRBV5-6; cdr3_aa: ASSWASGETQY
v_call: TRBV6-6; cdr3_aa: ASYEFTDTQY
v_call: TRBV4-2; cdr3_aa: ASSQLPGQGSTDTQY
v_call: TRBV19; cdr3_aa: ASSKGSVRNTEAF
v_call: TRBV5-5; cdr3_aa: ASSSGPGEKLF
v_call: TRBV27; cdr3_aa: ASSRGLRTYEQY
v_call: TRBV27; cdr3_aa: ASSFRKQGARPNEQF
v_call: TRBV19; cdr3_aa: ASSIGGSNYGYT
v_call: TRBV25-1; cdr3_aa: ASSAPWNTEAF
v_call: TRBV30; cdr3_aa: AWGQPNTEAF
v_call: TRBV7-9; cdr3_aa: ASSIPQSQRSEAF
v_call: TRBV7-6; cdr3_aa: ASSSSPMAGVGTGELF
v_call: TRBV19; cdr3_aa: ASSVQPSGANVLT
v_call: TRBV30; cdr3_aa: ALTTLTGGLPYGYT
v_call: TRBV4-3; cdr3_aa: ASSQGVLYGYT
v_call: TRBV30; cdr3_aa: AWSGGNFYNSPLH
v_call: TRBV2; cdr3_aa: ASSDVIMSPGELF
v_call: TRBV28; cdr3_aa: ASSLYVRGGTEAF
v_call: TRBV27; cdr3_aa: ASSYVGGPLDEQY
v_call: TRBV4-3; cdr3_aa: ASSQIPGTDYGYT
v_call: TRBV19; cdr3_aa: ASRDRINTEAF